These 24 T cell receptor beta chains originate from one sample sequenced in a study of blood T cell repertoires in COVID-19. Profiling relied on immunoSEQ multiplex PCR, and the TCRdb table lists in-frame clones only, not all of them. The sample records 210,000 or so clones, 70% to 90% being singletons. The sample taken for sequencing was peripheral blood. The receptors shown here come from a woman younger than 30 who had recovered from COVID-19.

The chain carries TRBV29-1 and TRBJ1-2, with D perhaps matching TRBD1 (6 bases). The CDR3 is made up of 13 amino acids. With 5 bases removed from V and 1 base from J, the gap between germline ends came to 11 bases. Per germline, CDR1 SQVTM and CDR2 ANQGSEA. The CDR3 sequence is CSVLQGNNYGYTF. CDR3 nucleotide sequence: TGCAGCGTTCTACAGGGTAATAACTATGGCTACACCTTC.

The V gene is TRBV7-3, the J gene TRBJ2-2; no clear D. Germline CDR1 is SGHTA and CDR2 is FQGTGA. Deletions cut 1 base from V and 8 bases from J, with 5 bases between. The CDR3 has 12 residues. The CDR3 loop is CASSLNLGELFF. The CDR3 bases are TGTGCCAGCAGCTTAAACTTGGGGGAGCTGTTTTTT.

The chain uses TRBV14 and TRBJ2-1; 8 bases map to TRBD1. This CDR3 is built from 15 residues. Germline loops: CDR1 SGHDN, CDR2 FVKESK. Trimming at V came to 1 base and at J to 3 bases, leaving 2 bases not matched to a gene. The CDR3 region has the DNA TGTGCCAGCAGCCAAGCCAGGGGGCGCTACAATGAGCAGTTCTTC. This sequence encodes CASSQARGRYNEQFF.

This clone has just a few counts. The V call is TRBV5-6, the J call TRBJ1-5; TRBD1 aligns across 8 bases. Germline assignment: CDR1 SGHDT and CDR2 YYEEEE. The junction had 2 bases not matched to a gene; V was cut back by 3 bases and J by 6 bases. The CDR3 length is 13 residues. CDR3 residues: CASSSGGGQPQHF. In DNA form, the CDR3 reads TGTGCCAGCAGCTCAGGGGGCGGTCAGCCCCAGCATTTT.

This clone was picked up a small number of times. The V and J genes are TRBV18 and TRBJ1-1, with 8 bases that match TRBD1. The V gene's germline CDR1 is KGHSH and CDR2 LQKENI. This CDR3 comprises 15 residues. V lost 4 bases, J lost 2 bases, and 6 bases stayed unmatched. As DNA, the CDR3 is TGTGCCAGCTCACTCGGTGGACAGGGAAACACTGAAGCTTTCTTT. Translated: CASSLGGQGNTEAFF.

This clone was observed a single time. This chain uses TRBV21-1 with TRBJ2-5; the D segment call TRBD2 is taken from the table without a DNA check. TRBV21-1 counts as a pseudogene. The CDR3 totals 16 residues. The CDR3 coding sequence is TGTGCCAGCAGCAAACCGCACCTAGCGCTCCAAGAGACCCAGTACTTC. Protein: CASSKPHLALQETQYF.

About this clone: This sample also contains other DNA sequences that code for the same CDR3. V gene TRBV19 combines with J gene TRBJ2-3; D call uncertain. Deletions cut 3 bases from V and 1 base from J, with 5 bases between. The CDR3 runs 13 residues. CDR1 LNHDA and CDR2 SQIVND come from the germline V gene (reference sequence). The CDR3 sequence: CASSIVGTDTQYF. CDR3 sequence (DNA): TGTGCCAGTAGTATCGTAGGCACAGATACGCAGTATTTT.

The V call is TRBV4-3, the J call TRBJ1-3; TRBD1 is a possible D gene (6 bases). Trimming shortened V by 6 bases and J by 2 bases, and 11 bases separated the two germline ends. CDR1 and CDR2 (germline): LGHNA, YSLEER. CDR3 length: 14 residues. The CDR3 reads CASRQGVTGNTIYF. Here the CDR3 DNA reads TGCGCCAGCAGACAGGGAGTAACTGGAAACACCATATATTTT.

The rearrangement joins TRBV20-1 to TRBJ2-1, with TRBD1 as a possible D gene (6 bases). There are 11 residues in the CDR3. Germline V gene data show CDR1 as DFQATT and CDR2 as SNEGSKA (reference sequence). V lost 5 bases and J lost 9, with 11 bases in between. The CDR3 DNA sequence: TGCAGTGCTGGGACATCGGGTGAGCAGTTCTTC. Residues: CSAGTSGEQFF.

CDR3 sequence reads: CASSLRFSDMNTEAFF. CDR3 DNA: TGCGCCAGCAGCTTGAGGTTCTCAGACATGAACACTGAAGCTTTCTTT. The genes are TRBV5-1 and TRBJ1-1; D is uncertain. The CDR3 covers 16 residues. The V gene's germline CDR1 is SGHRS and CDR2 YFSETQ. V was cut by 1 base and J by 0 bases, with 13 bases left in between.

This sequence joins TRBV30 and TRBJ1-1, with 9 bases lining up with TRBD1. Germline assignment: CDR1 GTSNPN and CDR2 SVGIG (reference sequence). The ends lost 4 bases at V and 7 bases at J; junction bases unmatched: 7. The CDR3 contains 13 residues. The CDR3 DNA is TGTGCCTGGAATACAGGGGGCAGGGGTGAAGCTTTCTTT. Translation: CAWNTGGRGEAFF.

This rearrangement joins TRBV30 to TRBJ2-7, with D maybe TRBD2 (5 bases). Germline V CDR1 and CDR2: GTSNPN, SVGIG (reference sequence). This CDR3 has 12 residues. The V end lost 2 bases, the J end lost 4 bases, and 9 bases lay between the germline ends. This CDR3 is CAWSPAVYEQYF. CDR3 nucleotides: TGTGCCTGGAGTCCAGCGGTGTACGAGCAGTACTTC. The whole variable domain, filled in from reference TRBV30 and TRBJ2-7, reads SQTIHQWPATLVQPVGSPLSLECTVEGTSNPNLYWYRQAAGRGLQLLFYSVGIGQISSEVPQNLSASRPQDRQFILSSKKLLLSDSGFYLCAWSPAVYEQYFGPGTRLTVT.

Only a few counts were recorded for this clone. The chain links TRBV4-1 to TRBJ1-1; 9 nucleotides line up with TRBD1. CDR1 and CDR2 from the germline V gene are MGHRA and YSYEKL. The CDR3 runs to 15 residues. V shed 0 bases and J 4 bases; nucleotides not matched to a gene: 3. The CDR3 DNA reads TGCGCCAGCAGCCAAGAAAAGGGACAGGGCACTGAAGCTTTCTTT. Amino acids: CASSQEKGQGTEAFF.

The chain combines TRBV7-2 with TRBJ2-1, with 11 bases lining up with TRBD2. CDR3 length: 14 residues. V lost 1 base to trimming and J lost 8 bases; unmatched junction nucleotides: 1. Germline V gene sequence: CDR1 SGHTA, CDR2 FQGNSA. The CDR3 DNA is TGTGCCAGCAGCTTAGAACTAGCGGGAGATGAGCAGTTCTTC. Protein: CASSLELAGDEQFF.

The V gene is TRBV11-3, the J gene TRBJ2-7; 8 bases map to TRBD2. The J segment lost 2 bases and the V segment lost 5 bases, leaving 8 bases of the junction unmatched. Germline V gene data show CDR1 as SGHNT and CDR2 as YENEEA. The CDR3 length is 15 residues. The CDR3 here is CASSLLLAATYEQYF. The CDR3 DNA sequence: TGTGCCAGCAGCCTTTTACTAGCGGCAACCTACGAGCAGTACTTC.

The chain has TRBV28 and TRBJ1-1; 9 nucleotides align to TRBD1. The germline CDR1 and CDR2 sequences are MDHEN and SYDVKM. There are 14 residues in the CDR3. V shed 5 bases, J shed 8 bases, and the junction held 9 bases outside the gene matches. CDR3 sequence: CASSPHRGHLEAFF. The CDR3 nucleotides are TGTGCCAGCAGTCCACACAGGGGGCATTTAGAAGCTTTCTTT.

The chain joins TRBV19 to TRBJ1-3; the match to TRBD1 covers 8 bases. Germline V lookup: CDR1 LNHDA, CDR2 SQIVND (reference sequence). The V gene end was trimmed by 3 bases and the J gene end by 4 bases; junction bases not matched to a gene: 5. This CDR3 comprises 15 residues. The CDR3 DNA reads TGTGCCAGTAGTATCACCGGGACAGGAGGAAACACCATATATTTT. Translation gives CASSITGTGGNTIYF.

A single count supports this clone. The V call is TRBV15, the J call TRBJ1-5, with TRBD1 matching over 7 bases. CDR3 size: 15 residues. Germline V gene sequence: CDR1 LNHNV, CDR2 YYDKDF (reference sequence). V shed 0 bases and J 6 bases; nucleotides not matched to a gene: 5. The CDR3, as DNA: TGTGCCACCAGCAGAGATGAGGGGGCAGGTCAGCCCCAGCATTTT. Encoded protein: CATSRDEGAGQPQHF.

The chain joins TRBV4-3 to TRBJ2-1; tentatively, D is TRBD1 (6 bases). This CDR3 is 17 amino acids long. Germline CDR1 LGHNA, CDR2 YSLEER. V lost 1 base to trimming and J lost 4 bases, with 17 bases between them. CDR3 protein: CASSQAHPQGIYNEQFF. In DNA, the CDR3 is TGCGCCAGCAGCCAAGCTCACCCCCAGGGGATATACAATGAGCAGTTCTTC.

For the CDR3, the DNA is TGTGCCTGGGAGGGAGGGACCAATTCACCCCTCCACTTT. Translating it yields CAWEGGTNSPLHF. The J gene is TRBJ1-6, the V gene TRBV30; D might be TRBD1 (5 bases). Germline CDR1 GTSNPN, CDR2 SVGIG (reference sequence). The germline V and J ends were trimmed by 5 bases and 7 bases, with 12 bases remaining between them. The CDR3 length is 13 residues.

The V and J genes are TRBV29-1 and TRBJ2-3, with D perhaps matching TRBD1 (5 bases). The germline gives CDR1 SQVTM, CDR2 ANQGSEA. The CDR3 contains 13 residues. V shed 6 bases and J shed 0 bases, with 10 bases lying between them. Here the CDR3 DNA reads TGCAGCGTAACAGGCCCTAGCACAGATACGCAGTATTTT. It encodes CSVTGPSTDTQYF.

The chain carries TRBV4-3 and TRBJ2-7; TRBD2 matches at 7 bases. The germline V gene encodes CDR1 LGHNA and CDR2 YSLEER. V shed 0 bases, J shed 3 bases, and the junction held 8 bases outside the gene matches. The CDR3 runs to 16 residues. CDR3 loop: CASSQELSGKVYEQYF. Here the CDR3 DNA reads TGCGCCAGCAGCCAAGAACTGAGCGGGAAGGTCTACGAGCAGTACTTC.

Only one count was recorded for this clone. Written as DNA, the CDR3 is TGTGCCAGCAGCAAAGAGATGAGGCTAGCGGGAGACTACGAGCAGTACTTC. Its translation: CASSKEMRLAGDYEQYF. The chain carries TRBV21-1 and TRBJ2-7; whether TRBD2, the table's D call, matches the DNA was not checked. TRBV21-1 is annotated as a pseudogene. The CDR3 spans 17 residues.

The CDR3 loop reads CASSEVTGRATIYF. The DNA for the CDR3 is TGTGCCAGCAGTGAAGTAACCGGCAGGGCCACCATATATTTT. The V and J genes are TRBV6-1 and TRBJ1-3; the D gene is possibly TRBD1 (5 bases). The CDR3 totals 14 residues. V was clipped by 1 base and J by 9 bases, with 13 bases between them. Germline V gene sequence: CDR1 MNHNS, CDR2 SASEGT.